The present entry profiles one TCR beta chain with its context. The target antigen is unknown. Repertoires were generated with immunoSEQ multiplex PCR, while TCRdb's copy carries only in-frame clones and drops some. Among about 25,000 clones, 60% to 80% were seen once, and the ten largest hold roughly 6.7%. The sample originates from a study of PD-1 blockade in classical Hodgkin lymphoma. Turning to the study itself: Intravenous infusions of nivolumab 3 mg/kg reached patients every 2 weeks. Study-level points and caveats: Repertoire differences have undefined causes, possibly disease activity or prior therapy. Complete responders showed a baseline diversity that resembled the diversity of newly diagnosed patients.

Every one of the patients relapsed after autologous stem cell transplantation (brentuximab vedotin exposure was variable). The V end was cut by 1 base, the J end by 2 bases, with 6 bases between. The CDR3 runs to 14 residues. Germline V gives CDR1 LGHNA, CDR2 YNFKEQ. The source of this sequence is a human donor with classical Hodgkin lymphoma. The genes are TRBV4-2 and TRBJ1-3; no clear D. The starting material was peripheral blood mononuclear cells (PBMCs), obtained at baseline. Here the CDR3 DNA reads TGTGCCAGCAGCCAAGGTTTGCCTGGAAACACCATATATTTT. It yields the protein CASSQGLPGNTIYF.